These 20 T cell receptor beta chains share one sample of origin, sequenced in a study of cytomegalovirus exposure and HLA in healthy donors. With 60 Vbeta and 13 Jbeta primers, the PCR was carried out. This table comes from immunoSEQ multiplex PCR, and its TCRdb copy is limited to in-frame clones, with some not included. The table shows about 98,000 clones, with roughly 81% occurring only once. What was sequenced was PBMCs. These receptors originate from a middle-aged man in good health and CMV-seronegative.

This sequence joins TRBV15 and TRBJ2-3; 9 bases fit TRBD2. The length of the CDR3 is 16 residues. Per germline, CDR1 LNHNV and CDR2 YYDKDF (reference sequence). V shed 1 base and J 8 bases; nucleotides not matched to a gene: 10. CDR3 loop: CATSRGSGGALRTQYF. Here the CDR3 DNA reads TGTGCCACCAGCAGAGGTAGCGGGGGAGCCTTGCGTACGCAGTATTTT.

The CDR3 region has the DNA TGTGCCAGCAGCTCGGACAGGGGTCGCTCCTACGAGCAGTACTTC. Translating it yields CASSSDRGRSYEQYF. This chain connects TRBV5-6 to TRBJ2-7, with TRBD1 matching 9 bases. Germline V gene sequence: CDR1 SGHDT, CDR2 YYEEEE. The CDR3 totals 15 residues. Trimming removed 3 bases from V and 0 bases from J; junction bases left unmatched: 4.

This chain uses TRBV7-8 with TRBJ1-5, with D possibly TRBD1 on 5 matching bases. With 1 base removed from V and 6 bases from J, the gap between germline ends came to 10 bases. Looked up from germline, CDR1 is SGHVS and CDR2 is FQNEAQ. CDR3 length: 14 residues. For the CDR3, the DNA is TGTGCCAGCAGCTTAGATCCCGGGGGTCAGCCCCAGCATTTT. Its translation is CASSLDPGGQPQHF.

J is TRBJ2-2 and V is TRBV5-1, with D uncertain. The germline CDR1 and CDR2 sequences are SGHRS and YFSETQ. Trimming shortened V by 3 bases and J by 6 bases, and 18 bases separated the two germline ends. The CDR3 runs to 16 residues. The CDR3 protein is CASSSNLRWRPGELFF. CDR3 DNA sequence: TGCGCCAGCAGCTCAAACCTCAGGTGGCGTCCCGGGGAGCTGTTTTTT.

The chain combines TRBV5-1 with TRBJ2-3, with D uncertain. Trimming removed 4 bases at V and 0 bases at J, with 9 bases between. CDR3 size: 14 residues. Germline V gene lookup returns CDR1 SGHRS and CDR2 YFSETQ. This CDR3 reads CASSPLQSTDTQYF. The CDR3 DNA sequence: TGCGCCAGCAGCCCCTTACAGAGCACAGATACGCAGTATTTT.

The DNA for the CDR3 is TGTGCCAGCAGCGCCCGGACAGGGAGCACAGATACGCAGTATTTT. Translation gives CASSARTGSTDTQYF. This chain joins TRBV6-4 and TRBJ2-3; the match to TRBD1 covers 8 bases. There are 15 residues in the CDR3. Germline V lookup: CDR1 MRHNA, CDR2 SNTAGT. J lost 0 bases, V lost 6 bases, and 5 bases had no gene match.

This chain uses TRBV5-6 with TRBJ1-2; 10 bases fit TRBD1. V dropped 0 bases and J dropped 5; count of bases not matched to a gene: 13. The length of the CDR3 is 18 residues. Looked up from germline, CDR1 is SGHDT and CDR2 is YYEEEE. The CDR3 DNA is TGTGCCAGCAGCTTGGATCTTTCCGGGGGACAGGGGTTATATGGCTACACCTTC. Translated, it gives CASSLDLSGGQGLYGYTF.

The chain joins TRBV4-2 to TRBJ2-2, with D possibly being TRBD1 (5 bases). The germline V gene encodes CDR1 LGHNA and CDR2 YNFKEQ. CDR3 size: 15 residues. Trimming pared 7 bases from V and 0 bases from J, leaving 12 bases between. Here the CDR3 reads CASTPGYSNTGELFF. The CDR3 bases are TGTGCCAGCACCCCAGGGTACTCGAACACCGGGGAGCTGTTTTTT.

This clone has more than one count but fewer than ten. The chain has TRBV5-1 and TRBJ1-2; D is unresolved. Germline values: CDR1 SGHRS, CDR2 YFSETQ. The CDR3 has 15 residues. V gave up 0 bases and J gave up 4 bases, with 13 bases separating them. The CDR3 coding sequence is TGCGCCAGCAGCTTGGCCCCGGAGCGATTCTATGGCTACACCTTC. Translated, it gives CASSLAPERFYGYTF.

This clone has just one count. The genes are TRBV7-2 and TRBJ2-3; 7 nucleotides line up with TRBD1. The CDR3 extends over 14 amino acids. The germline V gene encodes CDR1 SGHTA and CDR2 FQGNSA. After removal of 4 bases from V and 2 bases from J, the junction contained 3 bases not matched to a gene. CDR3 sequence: CASSSGQPTDTQYF. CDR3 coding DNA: TGTGCCAGCAGCTCGGGACAGCCCACAGATACGCAGTATTTT.

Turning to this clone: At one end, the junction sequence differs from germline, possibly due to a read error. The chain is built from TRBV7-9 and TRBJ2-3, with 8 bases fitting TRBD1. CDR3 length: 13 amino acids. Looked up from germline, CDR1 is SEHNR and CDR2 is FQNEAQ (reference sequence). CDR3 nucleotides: TGTTCCAGCAGACAGGGGTCTACAGATACGCAGTATTTT. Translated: CSSRQGSTDTQYF.

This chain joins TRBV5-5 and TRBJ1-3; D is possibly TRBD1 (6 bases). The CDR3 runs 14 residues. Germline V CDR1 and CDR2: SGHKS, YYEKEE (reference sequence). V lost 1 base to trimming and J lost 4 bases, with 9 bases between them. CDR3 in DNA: TGTGCCAGCAGCTTGACAGGGTTGGGAAACACCATATATTTT. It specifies CASSLTGLGNTIYF.

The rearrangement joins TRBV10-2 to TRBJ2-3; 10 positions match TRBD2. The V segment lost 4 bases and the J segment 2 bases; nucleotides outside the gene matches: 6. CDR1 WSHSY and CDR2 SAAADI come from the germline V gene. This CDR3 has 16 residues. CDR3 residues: CASSARLAGVTDTQYF. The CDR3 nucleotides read TGCGCCAGCAGTGCAAGGCTAGCGGGGGTCACAGATACGCAGTATTTT.

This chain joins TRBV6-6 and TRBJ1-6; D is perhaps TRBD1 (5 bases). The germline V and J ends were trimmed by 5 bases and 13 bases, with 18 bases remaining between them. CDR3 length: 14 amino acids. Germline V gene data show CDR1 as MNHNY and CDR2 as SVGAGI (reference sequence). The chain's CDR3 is CASSVTVQGSPLHF. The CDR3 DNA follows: TGTGCCAGCAGTGTAACGGTTCAGGGTTCGCCCCTCCACTTT.

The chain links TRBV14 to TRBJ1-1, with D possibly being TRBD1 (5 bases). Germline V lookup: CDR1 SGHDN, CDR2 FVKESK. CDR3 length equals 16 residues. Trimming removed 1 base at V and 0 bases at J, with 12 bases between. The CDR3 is CASSQVFKDMNTEAFF. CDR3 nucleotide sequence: TGTGCCAGCAGCCAAGTTTTTAAGGACATGAACACTGAAGCTTTCTTT.

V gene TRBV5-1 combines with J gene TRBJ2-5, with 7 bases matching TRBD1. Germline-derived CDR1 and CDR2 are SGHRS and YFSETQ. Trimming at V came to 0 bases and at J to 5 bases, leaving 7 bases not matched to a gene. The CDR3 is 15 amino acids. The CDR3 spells CASSLEGGRGETQYF. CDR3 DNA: TGCGCCAGCAGCTTGGAGGGCGGCAGGGGGGAGACCCAGTACTTC.

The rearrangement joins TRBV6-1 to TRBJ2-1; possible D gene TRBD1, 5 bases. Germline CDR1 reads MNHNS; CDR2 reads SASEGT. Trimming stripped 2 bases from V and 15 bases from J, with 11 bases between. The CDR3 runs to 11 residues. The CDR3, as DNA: TGTGCCAGCAGTGAACTTTCAGGGATGTTCTTC. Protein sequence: CASSELSGMFF.

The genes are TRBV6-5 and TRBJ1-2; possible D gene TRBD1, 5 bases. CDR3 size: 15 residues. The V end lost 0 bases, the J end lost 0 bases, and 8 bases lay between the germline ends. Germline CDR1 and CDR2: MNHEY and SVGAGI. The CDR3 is CASSYSSRANYGYTF. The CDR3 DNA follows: TGTGCCAGCAGTTACTCGAGCAGGGCTAACTATGGCTACACCTTC.

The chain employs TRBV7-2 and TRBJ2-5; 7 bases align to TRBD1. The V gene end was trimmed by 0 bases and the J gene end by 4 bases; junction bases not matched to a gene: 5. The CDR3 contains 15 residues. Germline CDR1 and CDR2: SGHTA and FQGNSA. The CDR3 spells CASSLAGGSGETQYF. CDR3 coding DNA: TGTGCCAGCAGCTTAGCAGGGGGCAGTGGAGAGACCCAGTACTTC.

The CDR3 loop reads CASSLGERRTDTQYF. The DNA of the CDR3 is TGCGCCAGCAGCTTGGGGGAGCGGCGCACAGATACGCAGTATTTT. The chain carries TRBV5-1 and TRBJ2-3, with TRBD2 as a possible D gene (5 bases). The CDR3 consists of 15 residues. Trimming removed 0 bases from V and 1 base from J, with 9 bases in between. The germline CDR1 and CDR2 sequences are SGHRS and YFSETQ. The variable domain in full, completed from reference TRBV5-1 and TRBJ2-3, reads KAGVTQTPRYLIKTRGQQVTLSCSPISGHRSVSWYQQTPGQGLQFLFEYFSETQRNKGNFPGRFSGRQFSNSRSEMNVSTLELGDSALYLCASSLGERRTDTQYFGPGTRLTVL.